This note documents a single T cell receptor beta chain sequence. Profiling relied on immunoSEQ multiplex PCR, and the TCRdb table lists in-frame clones only, not all of them. The table has roughly 28,000 clones, more than 85% seen once. This sample stems from a study of T cell changes during pregnancy in multiple sclerosis. Material: CD4+ T cells from peripheral blood mononuclear cells, obtained in the first trimester of pregnancy. The origin of this receptor is a female donor in good health, enrolled as a control in a pregnancy study.

The CDR3 DNA reads TGTGCCAGCAGACAACAGGGGGATTGGGCTGAAGCTTTCTTT. This translates into CASRQQGDWAEAFF. This chain uses TRBV6-5 with TRBJ1-1; TRBD1 matches 8 bases. Germline loops: CDR1 MNHEY, CDR2 SVGAGI. The V gene end was trimmed by 6 bases and the J gene end by 6 bases; junction bases not matched to a gene: 9. The CDR3 is 14 residues long.